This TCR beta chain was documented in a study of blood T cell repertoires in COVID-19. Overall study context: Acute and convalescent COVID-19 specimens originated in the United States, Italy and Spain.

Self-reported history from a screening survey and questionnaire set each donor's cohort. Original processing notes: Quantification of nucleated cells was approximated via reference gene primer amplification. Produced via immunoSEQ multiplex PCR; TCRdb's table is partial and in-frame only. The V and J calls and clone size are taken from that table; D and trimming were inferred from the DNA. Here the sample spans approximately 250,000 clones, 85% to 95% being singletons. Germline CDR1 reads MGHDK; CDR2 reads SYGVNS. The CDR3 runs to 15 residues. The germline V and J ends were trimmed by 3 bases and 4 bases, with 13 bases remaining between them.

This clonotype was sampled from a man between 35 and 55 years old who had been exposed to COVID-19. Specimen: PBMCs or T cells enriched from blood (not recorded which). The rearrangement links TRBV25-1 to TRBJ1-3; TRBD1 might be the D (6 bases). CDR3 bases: TGTGCCAGCAGTGAGCCAGGGGTGGCCGGAAACACCATATATTTT. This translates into CASSEPGVAGNTIYF.